This TCR beta chain appears in the sequencing data of a study of blood T cell repertoires in COVID-19. Study context: Samples taken during acute and convalescent COVID-19 were collected in the United States, Italy and Spain.

The CDR3 covers 18 residues. Germline lookup yields CDR1 LGHNA and CDR2 YSLEER. Trimming removed 1 base at V and 2 bases at J, with 21 bases between. Sequenced by immunoSEQ multiplex PCR; TCRdb stores in-frame clones only, minus some. The table lists around 330,000 clones, around 85% of them singletons, with 1.9% in the top ten. Each exposed participant met a COVID-19 case in the 2 weeks preceding study entry. Sample: PBMCs or T cells enriched from blood (not recorded which). The receptor was derived from a woman in her thirties who had been exposed to COVID-19. The chain couples TRBV4-3 to TRBJ2-7; D may be TRBD2 (6 bases). As DNA, the CDR3 is TGCGCCAGCAGCCAAGGAATGGCAGGGAGGAACTTTGCCTACGAGCAGTACTTC. This codes for CASSQGMAGRNFAYEQYF.